The 24 T cell receptor beta chains given below trace back to one sample, sequenced in a study of CD4+ T cells in melanoma. TCRdb's copy holds only in-frame clones and misses some; the assay was immunoSEQ multiplex PCR. The table includes about 13,000 clones, about 70% detected once. The sequencing sample was made of cells from a culture (not recorded whether cultured in vitro). These TCRs come from a human donor with melanoma.

The rearrangement links TRBV5-6 to TRBJ2-2; maybe TRBD1 (6 bases). Germline loops: CDR1 SGHDT, CDR2 YYEEEE. This CDR3 region has 16 residues. V lost 0 bases and J lost 6, with 15 bases in between. In DNA, the CDR3 is TGTGCCAGCAGCTTGGGTGGGGGCGCGTGGTCCGGGGAGCTGTTTTTT. This encodes CASSLGGGAWSGELFF. Complete variable domain (other parts from reference TRBV5-6 and TRBJ2-2): DAGVTQSPTHLIKTRGQQVTLRCSPKSGHDTVSWYQQALGQGPQFIFQYYEEEERQRGNFPDRFSGHQFPNYSSELNVNALLLGDSALYLCASSLGGGAWSGELFFGEGSRLTVL.

This rearrangement joins TRBV7-9 to TRBJ1-1; 9 nucleotides agree with TRBD1. Germline V gives CDR1 SEHNR, CDR2 FQNEAQ (reference sequence). Unmatched junction bases numbered 3, after V lost 5 bases and J lost 5 bases. The CDR3 loop spans 13 amino acids. This chain's CDR3 is CASSDRGRTEAFF. The CDR3 region has the DNA TGTGCCAGCAGCGACAGGGGGAGAACTGAAGCTTTCTTT.

CDR3 residues: CASSAGQGGYGYTF. Written as DNA, the CDR3 is TGTGCCAGCAGCGCTGGACAGGGTGGCTATGGCTACACCTTC. The chain links TRBV7-6 to TRBJ1-2; 8 nucleotides align to TRBD1. Germline CDR1 reads SGHVS; CDR2 reads FNYEAQ. This CDR3 comprises 14 residues. V was clipped by 5 bases and J by 4 bases; unmatched bases: 6. Full variable domain (missing parts from reference TRBV7-6 and TRBJ1-2): GAGVSQSPRYKVTKRGQDVALRCDPISGHVSLYWYRQALGQGPEFLTYFNYEAQQDKSGLPNDRFSAERPEGSISTLTIQRTEQRDSAMYRCASSAGQGGYGYTFGSGTRLTVV.

The gene calls are TRBV10-1 and TRBJ2-1; possibly TRBD2 for D (7 bases). The CDR3 totals 13 residues. With 2 bases removed from V and 9 bases from J, the gap between germline ends came to 11 bases. Germline CDR1 is WNHNN and CDR2 is SYGVQD (reference sequence). This CDR3 is CASSEGGGSEQFF. CDR3 bases: TGCGCCAGCAGTGAGGGGGGGGGCAGTGAGCAGTTCTTC.

This clone was counted between two and nine times. V gene TRBV27 combines with J gene TRBJ1-6; D uncertain. V dropped 3 bases and J dropped 9 bases, with 18 bases sitting between them. Germline loops: CDR1 MNHEY, CDR2 SMNVEV (reference sequence). This CDR3 is 16 amino acids long. Here the CDR3 DNA reads TGTGCCAGCAGTTTCATAAGGAACCCACCCTTTTCACCCCTCCACTTT. Translated, it gives CASSFIRNPPFSPLHF.

This sequence joins TRBV18 and TRBJ1-2; possible D gene TRBD1, 5 bases. Between the trimmed V and J ends, which lost 2 bases and 4 bases, there was a span of 14 bases. Per the germline V gene, CDR1 is KGHSH and CDR2 is LQKENI. This CDR3 is built from 15 residues. CDR3 in amino acids: CASSPGQGGAYGYTF. The CDR3 DNA follows: TGTGCCAGCTCACCAGGGCAGGGTGGTGCCTATGGCTACACCTTC.

The chain links TRBV18 to TRBJ2-7; D possibly matches TRBD1 or TRBD2 (5 bases each). CDR3 length: 16 amino acids. V was shortened by 2 bases and J by 2 bases, with 16 bases between the two germline ends. Looked up from germline, CDR1 is KGHSH and CDR2 is LQKENI. CDR3 in amino acids: CASSPNWDGRPYEQYF. CDR3 DNA: TGTGCCAGCTCACCAAATTGGGACGGACGGCCCTACGAGCAGTACTTC.

The chain has TRBV2 and TRBJ2-5, with a tentative D call TRBD1 (5 bases). The germline V gene has CDR1 SNHLY and CDR2 FYNNEI. Trimming took off 6 bases at V and 4 bases at J, with 9 bases between the two ends. The CDR3 runs to 12 residues. DNA for the CDR3: TGTGCCAGCAGCGCCAGGGTAGAGACCCAGTACTTC. Protein product: CASSARVETQYF.

The V gene is TRBV5-1, the J gene TRBJ1-2, with D possibly being TRBD1 (5 bases). Germline CDR1 and CDR2: SGHRS and YFSETQ. This CDR3 comprises 13 residues. Trimming shortened V by 2 bases and J by 6 bases, and 11 bases separated the two germline ends. CDR3 region: CASSLQGTDGYTF. The CDR3 nucleotides read TGCGCCAGCAGCTTACAAGGGACGGATGGCTACACCTTC.

The rearrangement joins TRBV30 to TRBJ1-6, with TRBD1 matching 7 bases. CDR1 and CDR2 from the germline V gene are GTSNPN and SVGIG (reference sequence). This CDR3 spans 15 amino acids. V shed 0 bases and J 1 base; nucleotides not matched to a gene: 0. CDR3 sequence (DNA): TGTGCCTGGAGTGTACAGGGGTCCTATAATTCACCCCTCCACTTT. This sequence encodes CAWSVQGSYNSPLHF.

This clone was seen a single time. J is TRBJ2-2 and V is TRBV6-6, with TRBD2 matching over 7 bases. Germline-derived CDR1 and CDR2 are MNHNY and SVGAGI (reference sequence). Trimming took 2 bases from V and 5 from J; bases not matched to a gene: 8. The CDR3 totals 16 residues. The CDR3 DNA is TGTGCCAGCAGTTACAGTTCCGGAGCGGGGACCGGGGAGCTGTTTTTT. The encoded protein is CASSYSSGAGTGELFF.

In regard to this clone: Its ends do not fully match the called genes, so a read error is possible. In DNA, the CDR3 is TGTGCCAGCAGCTTAGGATCAGGTCATAGTTCTGCAAACACCATATATTTT. It codes for CASSLGSGHSSANTIYF. The chain carries TRBV7-8 and TRBJ1-3; D is unresolved. The CDR3 loop spans 17 amino acids. Germline V CDR1 and CDR2: SGHVS, FQNEAQ.

V and J are TRBV6-1 and TRBJ1-1, with TRBD1 as a possible D gene (5 bases). The CDR3 contains 14 residues. Trimming cost V 6 bases and J 3 bases, with 14 bases left between them. The germline CDR1 and CDR2 sequences are MNHNS and SASEGT. The DNA of the CDR3 is TGTGCCAGCAGGGAACCGGGACTTTACACTGAAGCTTTCTTT. Translating it yields CASREPGLYTEAFF.

This clone was seen more than once but under ten times. The V call is TRBV7-9, the J call TRBJ1-3; unclear D gene. This CDR3 comprises 15 residues. Germline V lookup: CDR1 SEHNR, CDR2 FQNEAQ (reference sequence). Between the trimmed V and J ends, which lost 5 bases and 2 bases, there was a span of 13 bases. Here the CDR3 DNA reads TGTGCCAGCAGCCCCGGTATCGAGGCTGGAAACACCATATATTTT. It codes for CASSPGIEAGNTIYF.

This clone appeared a single time. The J gene is TRBJ2-3, the V gene TRBV7-2, with D perhaps TRBD2 (6 bases). Trimming shortened V by 4 bases and J by 6 bases, and 11 bases separated the two germline ends. In germline, CDR1 is SGHTA, CDR2 FQGNSA. The CDR3 totals 13 residues. The CDR3 loop is CASSWRVADTQYF. The CDR3 nucleotides are TGTGCCAGCAGCTGGAGGGTAGCGGATACGCAGTATTTT.

V and J are TRBV9 and TRBJ1-1; tentative D call: TRBD1 (6 bases). The CDR3 totals 15 residues. Germline-derived CDR1 and CDR2 are SGDLS and YYNGEE. Between the trimmed V and J ends, which lost 3 bases and 1 base, there was a span of 13 bases. The CDR3 spells CASSETGARNTEAFF. As DNA, the CDR3 is TGTGCCAGCAGCGAGACGGGGGCGCGGAACACTGAAGCTTTCTTT.

In its sample, this clone was seen a few times. V usage is TRBV19 and J usage is TRBJ1-5, with a tentative D call TRBD1 (6 bases). V gave up 3 bases and J gave up 7 bases, with 13 bases separating them. From germline, CDR1 is LNHDA and CDR2 SQIVND (reference sequence). The CDR3 runs to 14 residues. The CDR3, as DNA: TGTGCCAGTAGTATGAAACAGGGTGGCCAGCCCCAGCATTTT. Amino acid sequence: CASSMKQGGQPQHF.

The V gene is TRBV5-1, the J gene TRBJ2-5; 8 bases are shared with TRBD1. The CDR3 spans 15 residues. CDR1 and CDR2 from the germline V gene are SGHRS and YFSETQ. V lost 4 bases, J lost 7 bases, and 12 bases stayed unmatched. The chain's CDR3 is CASSIGTGNLGTQYF. In DNA form, the CDR3 reads TGCGCCAGCAGCATTGGGACAGGCAATTTGGGGACCCAGTACTTC.

Points on this clone: Germline is not matched at one junction end, which may reflect a read error. The chain carries TRBV6-5 and TRBJ1-1, with 8 positions matching TRBD1. Germline CDR1 and CDR2: MNHEY and SVGAGI. This CDR3 has 14 residues. For the CDR3, the DNA is TGCGCCAGCAGTAGACAGGGGAGTGGCACTGAAGCTTTCTTT. Translating gives CASSRQGSGTEAFF.

The V and J genes are TRBV19 and TRBJ2-3; perhaps TRBD2 as D (5 bases). Germline lookup yields CDR1 LNHDA and CDR2 SQIVND (reference sequence). V lost 4 bases, J lost 6 bases, and 17 bases lay in between. The CDR3 covers 15 residues. The CDR3 region has the DNA TGTGCCAGTAGTACCCCGGGTCCAACGGGGGATACGCAGTATTTT. It specifies CASSTPGPTGDTQYF.

The V gene is TRBV19, the J gene TRBJ1-1; TRBD1 is a possible D gene (6 bases). From germline, CDR1 is LNHDA and CDR2 SQIVND (reference sequence). Trimming pared 5 bases from V and 7 bases from J, leaving 17 bases between. The CDR3 sequence is 14 residues long. In nucleotides, the CDR3 is TGTGCCAGTAGTCCCTCTGGGGGGCGGGGTGAAGCTTTCTTT. It yields the protein CASSPSGGRGEAFF.

The CDR3 is CASSFLANYGYTF. The DNA for the CDR3 is TGTGCCAGCAGCTTTTTGGCTAACTATGGCTACACCTTC. This chain links TRBV25-1 with TRBJ1-2; D is ambiguous. This CDR3 has 13 residues. Trimming removed 6 bases at V and 0 bases at J, with 8 bases between. Germline CDR1 reads MGHDK; CDR2 reads SYGVNS.

The CDR3 nucleotides are TGTGCCAGCAGGCCCAGGACAGGAGGCACAGATACGCAGTATTTT. Its protein product is CASRPRTGGTDTQYF. The chain combines TRBV6-1 with TRBJ2-3; 7 bases match TRBD1. Germline V gives CDR1 MNHNS, CDR2 SASEGT. This CDR3 region has 15 residues. The trim removed 6 bases at V and 1 base at J, leaving 7 bases unmatched.

In its sample, this clone was seen a few times. V gene TRBV5-1 combines with J gene TRBJ2-3; D may be TRBD2 (6 bases). V shed 0 bases and J shed 5 bases, with 7 bases lying between them. This CDR3 region has 13 residues. Germline CDR1 SGHRS, CDR2 YFSETQ. In DNA form, the CDR3 reads TGCGCCAGCAGCTTGGCCGGGAGAGATACGCAGTATTTT. Residues: CASSLAGRDTQYF.